This is a list of T cell receptor beta chains from one sample in a study of vaccination and CD4 T cells after COVID-19. TCRdb re-called the PCR reads through MiXCR, storing one row per CDR3 protein. The sample holds about 9,800 distinct CDR3 sequences, 30% to 40% seen once. Which antigens these TCRs recognize remains unknown. The specimen was CD4+ T cells from blood, cultured in vitro. These receptors all stem from a human donor who had recovered from COVID-19. Both conserved end residues are part of each CDR3. D genes are given only for firm matches. Some rows have no size entry. The others give once, few or many, or a class for an expanded clone.

TRBV4-1	TRBJ1-6	few	-	CASSQESGRVNSPLHF	TGCGCCAGCAGCCAAGAATCTGGGAGGGTTAATTCACCCCTCCACTTT
TRBV6-1	TRBJ2-1	-	-	CASSQDPSSYNEQFF	TGTGCCAGCAGCCAGGACCCTAGCTCCTACAATGAGCAGTTCTTC
TRBV4-2	TRBJ2-2	few	TRBD2	CASTRLAGGRTGELFF	TGTGCCAGCACCCGACTAGCGGGGGGGCGCACCGGGGAGCTGTTTTTT
TRBV7-8	TRBJ2-1	-	TRBD2	CASRTSGFTGEQFF	TGTGCCAGCAGGACTAGCGGCTTTACGGGTGAGCAGTTCTTC
TRBV5-1	TRBJ1-2	few	-	CASSLGALANYGYTF	TGTGCCAGCAGCTTAGGAGCCCTCGCGAACTATGGCTACACCTTC
TRBV5-1	TRBJ1-6	-	-	CASSPSPAANSPLHF	TGCGCCAGCAGCCCCTCCCCAGCGGCTAATTCACCCCTCCACTTT
TRBV15	TRBJ2-3	-	-	CATSRGIRDTNTDTQYF	TGTGCCACCAGCAGAGGAATCCGGGACACTAACACAGATACGCAGTATTTT
TRBV6-1	TRBJ1-5	-	TRBD1	CASSPIPTGGNQPQHF	TGTGCCAGCAGCCCGATACCTACAGGGGGCAATCAGCCCCAGCATTTT
TRBV27	TRBJ1-2	-	TRBD1	CASSPRGQGVDGYTF	TGTGCCAGCAGTCCCCGAGGACAGGGGGTAGATGGCTACACCTTC
TRBV6-1	TRBJ2-3	-	-	CATNRRETDTQYF	TGTGCCACCAACCGAAGAGAGACAGATACGCAGTATTTT
TRBV12-3/TRBV12-4	TRBJ2-1	-	-	CASRTPGAINEQFF	TGTGCCAGCAGGACACCGGGGGCGATAAATGAGCAGTTCTTC
TRBV5-6	TRBJ2-4	once	-	CASSSIQVGPKNIQYF	TGTGCCAGCAGCTCGATACAGGTTGGCCCCAAAAACATTCAGTACTTC
TRBV12-3/TRBV12-4	TRBJ2-5	-	-	CASSPGSWEETQYF	TGTGCCAGCAGTCCGGGATCCTGGGAAGAGACCCAGTACTTC
TRBV19	TRBJ2-1	-	TRBD2	CASSPLEAGPYNEQFF	TGTGCCAGTAGCCCCCTTGAAGCGGGGCCCTACAATGAGCAGTTCTTC
TRBV20-1	TRBJ2-3	-	-	CSAPQGLDTQYF	TGCAGTGCCCCTCAGGGGCTGGATACGCAGTATTTT
TRBV5-1	TRBJ2-5	-	-	CASRLIEETQYF	TGCGCCAGCAGACTGATTGAAGAGACCCAGTACTTC
TRBV28	TRBJ1-2	-	-	CAAQGREEWNYGYTF	TGTGCCGCTCAGGGACGGGAGGAGTGGAACTATGGCTACACCTTC
TRBV19	TRBJ1-4	few	-	CASSIRLATNEKLFF	TGTGCCAGTAGTATTAGACTCGCAACTAATGAAAAACTGTTTTTT
TRBV19	TRBJ1-6	few	-	CASSIEGRGSPLHF	TGTGCCAGTAGTATTGAGGGACGGGGTTCACCCCTCCACTTT
TRBV5-4	TRBJ2-5	-	TRBD2	CASSFGTGGPETQYF	TGTGCCAGCAGCTTCGGAACGGGGGGGCCGGAGACCCAGTACTTC
TRBV6-1	TRBJ1-1	-	-	CASRLNREAFF	TGTGCCAGCAGGTTGAACCGTGAAGCTTTCTTT
TRBV10-1	TRBJ1-1	-	TRBD1	CASSEGPGTATEAFF	TGCGCCAGCAGTGAGGGACCGGGGACAGCCACTGAAGCTTTCTTT
TRBV19	TRBJ2-2	few	-	CASSVPGQNTGELFF	TGTGCCAGTAGTGTTCCGGGTCAGAACACCGGGGAGCTGTTTTTT
TRBV5-1	TRBJ1-2	-	-	CASSLDLTGIYGYTF	TGCGCCAGCAGCTTGGACCTTACAGGGATCTATGGCTACACCTTC
TRBV6-1	TRBJ1-1	-	-	CASSEAAKSTTEAFF	TGTGCCAGCAGTGAAGCTGCCAAAAGTACCACTGAAGCTTTCTTT
TRBV19	TRBJ1-5	-	TRBD1	CASSTQGVYNQPQHF	TGTGCCAGTAGTACACAGGGGGTATATAATCAGCCCCAGCATTTT
TRBV5-1	TRBJ2-3	-	-	CASSLLASGTDTQYF	TGCGCCAGCAGCTTGTTGGCTAGCGGCACAGATACGCAGTATTTT
TRBV7-9	TRBJ1-3	few	-	CASDLSSGNTIYF	TGTGCCAGCGACCTGTCCTCTGGAAACACCATATATTTT
TRBV4-2	TRBJ2-6	-	TRBD1	CASSQVARQGALGANVLTF	TGTGCCAGCAGCCAAGTAGCTCGGCAGGGGGCGCTTGGGGCCAACGTCCTGACTTTC
TRBV5-1	TRBJ1-5	-	TRBD1	CASSHGTGDQPQHF	TGCGCCAGCAGCCATGGGACAGGAGATCAGCCCCAGCATTTT
TRBV6-2/TRBV6-3	TRBJ2-7	-	-	CASRERFSPHYEQYF	TGTGCCAGCAGAGAACGATTCAGCCCCCACTACGAGCAGTACTTC
TRBV6-2/TRBV6-3	TRBJ2-5	-	TRBD2	CASSRTSGGWETQYF	TGTGCCAGCAGTCGGACTAGCGGGGGGTGGGAGACCCAGTACTTC
TRBV20-1	TRBJ1-1	-	-	CSARGQGIRRGAFF	TGCAGTGCGCGCGGGCAGGGCATAAGGAGGGGAGCTTTCTTT